The 25 T cell receptor beta chains listed next were all sequenced from one sample in a study of human T cells and chemical hapten exposure. Time point denoted: pre-sensitization, week 0. Documented treatment: therapeutic diphenylcyclopropenone sensitization with weekly scalp DPC. TCRdb independently ran MiXCR on the RACE reads; one entry per CDR3 protein. Here the sample spans around 350,000 distinct CDR3 sequences, 5% to 6.5% being singletons. Sequences were derived from whole blood, sampled in connection with sensitization to the hapten diphenylcyclopropenone (DPC). The receptors stem from a woman younger than 35 with alopecia areata. Some clones in this sample may be carry-over from other donors' samples.

This clonotype was recorded many times. The CDR3 is CATSDPGTGTNYGYTF. The DNA of the CDR3 is TGTGCCACCAGTGATCCAGGGACGGGGACCAACTATGGCTACACCTTC. The chain combines TRBV24-1 with TRBJ1-2, with a tentative D call TRBD1 (5 bases). Trimming cost V 3 bases and J 2 bases, with 15 bases left between them. CDR1 KGHDR and CDR2 SFDVKD come from the germline V gene. The CDR3 spans 16 residues.

The chain links TRBV25-1 to TRBJ2-5, with 12 bases aligning to TRBD2. CDR1 is MGHDK, CDR2 SYGVNS, per germline. V was clipped by 4 bases and J by 10 bases; unmatched bases: 7. The CDR3 consists of 14 residues. The CDR3 DNA reads TGTGCCAGCAGTGCCCGACTAGCGGGGGAGGTCCAGTACTTC. Residues: CASSARLAGEVQYF. The full variable domain, its missing parts supplied by reference TRBV25-1 and TRBJ2-5, is EADIYQTPRYLVIGTGKKITLECSQTMGHDKMYWYQQDPGMELHLIHYSYGVNSTEKGDLSSESTVSRIRTEHFPLTLESARPSHTSQYLCASSARLAGEVQYFGPGTRLLVL.

This chain connects TRBV7-9 to TRBJ2-6; 8 bases align to TRBD1. The CDR3 runs 20 residues. J gave up 0 bases and V 5 bases, and 15 bases lay outside the gene matches. Germline V CDR1 and CDR2: SEHNR, FQNEAQ (reference sequence). In nucleotides, the CDR3 is TGTGCCAGCAGCCATATTTGGGGCGGGACAGGTTCCTCTGGGGCCAACGTCCTGACTTTC. Protein: CASSHIWGGTGSSGANVLTF.

The chain uses TRBV6-6 and TRBJ1-5; 8 nucleotides line up with TRBD1. Trimming cost V 2 bases and J 4 bases; bases outside gene matches: 10. Germline CDR1 reads MNHNY; CDR2 reads SVGAGI (reference sequence). The CDR3 spans 17 residues. DNA for the CDR3: TGTGCCAGCAGTTACGATGGACAGGGTCGCTATAATCAGCCCCAGCATTTT. Amino acid sequence: CASSYDGQGRYNQPQHF.

Many counts were recorded for this clonotype. The chain carries TRBV27 and TRBJ2-7, with D unresolved. Germline-derived CDR1 and CDR2 are MNHEY and SMNVEV (reference sequence). V dropped 2 bases and J dropped 4 bases, with 15 bases sitting between them. The CDR3 is made up of 15 amino acids. The CDR3 DNA reads as TGTGCCAGCAGTTTAATAGCAGGTGAAAGTTACGAGCAGTACTTC. The encoded protein is CASSLIAGESYEQYF.

This clonotype came up many times. The chain is built from TRBV6-1 and TRBJ2-5; a weak D match, TRBD2 (6 bases). CDR1 is MNHNS and CDR2 is SASEGT in the germline V gene. The V gene lost 4 bases and the J gene lost 1 base, with 7 bases spanning the gap. The CDR3 runs 13 residues. The CDR3 DNA sequence: TGTGCCAGCAGTGCTAGCGCCCAAGAGACCCAGTACTTC. Translation: CASSASAQETQYF.

This clonotype has a handful of counts. The chain recombines TRBV2 with TRBJ2-2, with 7 bases fitting TRBD2. The CDR3 consists of 15 residues. Trimming removed 5 bases from V and 4 bases from J; junction bases left unmatched: 7. CDR1 and CDR2 from the germline V gene are SNHLY and FYNNEI. CDR3 protein: CASSQGRAFTGELFF. The DNA of the CDR3 is TGTGCCAGCAGTCAAGGGAGGGCGTTCACCGGGGAGCTGTTTTTT.

This clonotype has just a few counts. V and J are TRBV6-5 and TRBJ2-7; 12 nucleotides line up with TRBD2. CDR3 length equals 15 residues. V lost 6 bases, J lost 5 bases, and 8 bases stayed unmatched. Germline CDR1 MNHEY, CDR2 SVGAGI. The CDR3 sequence: CASRLGLAGSHEQYF. In DNA, the CDR3 is TGTGCCAGCAGGCTCGGACTAGCGGGGTCCCACGAGCAGTACTTC.

On this clonotype itself: A much larger clonotype is one base distant, so this may be a read error. The chain employs TRBV28 and TRBJ1-2, with 9 bases lining up with TRBD1. Germline CDR1 and CDR2: MDHEN and SYDVKM. The CDR3 runs to 21 residues. The ends lost 5 bases at V and 0 bases at J; junction bases unmatched: 22. The chain's CDR3 is CASSTKGQGGRKALANYGYTF. The DNA of the CDR3 is TGTGCCAGCAGTACTAAGGGACAGGGCGGCCGTAAAGCCCTAGCTAACTATGGCTACACCTTC.

Ten or more counts support this clonotype. The chain links TRBV24-1 to TRBJ1-1; perhaps TRBD1 as D (6 bases). V shed 5 bases and J shed 5 bases, with 11 bases lying between them. CDR1 is KGHDR, CDR2 SFDVKD, per germline. This CDR3 is 13 amino acids long. In DNA form, the CDR3 reads TGTGCCACCAGTGTTCCGGGGGCGACTGAAGCTTTCTTT. It translates to CATSVPGATEAFF.

This clonotype showed up just a few times. The chain employs TRBV4-3 and TRBJ2-3; 9 bases line up with TRBD2. Germline V gives CDR1 LGHNA, CDR2 YSLEER. Germline trimming cut 0 bases from V and 5 bases from J; bases unmatched to any gene: 6. This CDR3 contains 16 residues. The CDR3 DNA reads TGCGCCAGCAGCCAAGAGCGGCAGCGGGGGGTAGATACGCAGTATTTT. Its translation: CASSQERQRGVDTQYF.

This clonotype was detected a few times. V is TRBV3-1 and J is TRBJ2-3; D remains unclear. This CDR3 comprises 16 residues. Germline assignment: CDR1 LGHDT and CDR2 YNNKEL (reference sequence). Between the trimmed V and J ends, which lost 0 bases and 2 bases, there was a span of 12 bases. The CDR3 loop reads CASSQDSNFITDTQYF. CDR3 DNA: TGTGCCAGCAGCCAAGATTCGAACTTCATCACAGATACGCAGTATTTT.

In this sample, this clonotype turned up a few times. The V and J genes are TRBV7-9 and TRBJ2-5; tentative D call: TRBD1 (6 bases). The CDR3 is 15 amino acids. Trimming shortened V by 1 base and J by 7 bases, and 16 bases separated the two germline ends. CDR1 is SEHNR and CDR2 is FQNEAQ in the germline V gene (reference sequence). The CDR3 loop reads CASSLGAGAMRTQYF. The CDR3 coding sequence is TGTGCCAGCAGCTTAGGTGCAGGGGCGATGAGGACCCAGTACTTC.

This clonotype occurred many times. The rearrangement uses TRBV18 and TRBJ1-3; TRBD1 matches at 9 bases. J gave up 4 bases and V 3 bases, and 19 bases lay outside the gene matches. The CDR3 runs 20 residues. The germline CDR1 and CDR2 sequences are KGHSH and LQKENI. The CDR3 coding sequence is TGTGCCAGCTCACCTGAGCCTCCCGGGACAGGGTTAACATCAGGAAACACCATATATTTT. Translated, it gives CASSPEPPGTGLTSGNTIYF.

A few counts support this clonotype. The V call is TRBV28, the J call TRBJ1-2; tentatively, D is TRBD1 (6 bases). This CDR3 comprises 13 residues. V gave up 6 bases and J gave up 7 bases, with 15 bases separating them. Germline V lookup: CDR1 MDHEN, CDR2 SYDVKM. DNA for the CDR3: TGTGCCAGCAGGCCAATCACAGGGTCTGGCTACACCTTC. Translating it yields CASRPITGSGYTF.

This clonotype was seen at least ten times. V is TRBV20-1 and J is TRBJ2-5, with 10 nucleotides matching TRBD2. The CDR3 has 14 residues. The germline V gene has CDR1 DFQATT and CDR2 SNEGSKA (reference sequence). Losses at the gene ends were 4 bases for V and 5 bases for J; bases not matched to a gene: 7. The CDR3 DNA sequence: TGCAGTGCTAAACGCGGGACTAGCGTTGAGACCCAGTACTTC. Its protein is CSAKRGTSVETQYF.

This clonotype was counted many times. The chain links TRBV7-2 to TRBJ1-1, with D perhaps TRBD1 (5 bases). The V and J ends lost 1 base and 6 bases respectively, with 24 bases between them. CDR3 length: 18 residues. Germline V lookup: CDR1 SGHTA, CDR2 FQGNSA. This CDR3 reads CASSLEGPGWGTRSEAFF. In DNA, the CDR3 is TGTGCCAGCAGCTTAGAGGGCCCAGGGTGGGGGACGAGGTCTGAAGCTTTCTTT.

This clonotype came up a few times. V and J are TRBV20-1 and TRBJ2-1, with 11 bases that match TRBD2. Germline V gives CDR1 DFQATT, CDR2 SNEGSKA (reference sequence). V dropped 0 bases and J dropped 0; count of bases not matched to a gene: 7. The CDR3 is 18 residues long. The CDR3 reads CSARDLLSGGGSYNEQFF. CDR3 DNA sequence: TGCAGTGCTAGAGATTTACTTAGCGGGGGGGGCTCCTACAATGAGCAGTTCTTC.

At least ten counts were recorded for this clonotype. The V call is TRBV4-3, the J call TRBJ2-1, with 9 bases identical to TRBD2. The V gene's germline CDR1 is LGHNA and CDR2 YSLEER. CDR3 length equals 16 residues. The V and J ends lost 5 bases and 7 bases, in that order; junction bases with no gene match: 12. The CDR3 is CASSSIRLADLNEQFF. CDR3 nucleotide sequence: TGCGCCAGCAGCAGTATCCGACTAGCGGACTTAAATGAGCAGTTCTTC.

Turning to this clonotype: This may be a read error, as it is one base from a much larger clone. The chain is built from TRBV6-2 or TRBV6-3 and TRBJ1-2; 7 bases fit TRBD1. The CDR3 sequence is 16 residues long. Germline loops: CDR1 MNHEY, CDR2 SVGEGT. V was clipped by 4 bases and J by 4 bases; unmatched bases: 12. CDR3 residues: CASSSGQANPRYGYTF. CDR3 coding DNA: TGTGCCAGCAGTTCTGGACAGGCCAACCCGCGCTATGGCTACACCTTC.

The table lists this clonotype with a few counts. The rearrangement links TRBV29-1 to TRBJ2-3; D perhaps matches TRBD1 (6 bases). This CDR3 comprises 15 residues. V lost 2 bases and J 6 bases, leaving 18 bases between the germline ends. Per germline, CDR1 SQVTM and CDR2 ANQGSEA. CDR3 DNA sequence: TGCAGCGTTGAAATCTTTGGCAGGGGTAGCGATACGCAGTATTTT. Translation: CSVEIFGRGSDTQYF.

The chain links TRBV11-2 to TRBJ1-4; TRBD1 is a possible D gene (6 bases). There are 18 residues in the CDR3. Germline-derived CDR1 and CDR2 are SGHAT and FQNNGV. The germline V and J ends were trimmed by 5 bases and 4 bases, with 23 bases remaining between them. In DNA, the CDR3 is TGTGCCAGCAGCCCACAACAGGGCGGACAGTTTTATAATGAAAAACTGTTTTTT. It is translated as CASSPQQGGQFYNEKLFF.

The J gene is TRBJ1-2, the V gene TRBV7-9; D ambiguous. The CDR3 totals 13 residues. Germline CDR1 and CDR2: SEHNR and FQNEAQ (reference sequence). The V end was cut by 5 bases, the J end by 5 bases, with 12 bases between. In DNA, the CDR3 is TGTGCCAGCAGCCCACACGGAGAGTATGGCTACACCTTC. It translates to CASSPHGEYGYTF.

There are many counts of this clonotype. J is TRBJ2-2 and V is TRBV7-3, with unresolved D. The germline gives CDR1 SGHTA, CDR2 FQGTGA. The CDR3 has 14 residues. Trimming pared 4 bases from V and 2 bases from J, leaving 8 bases between. The CDR3 nucleotides are TGTGCCAGCAGCTCCGCCCATAACACCGGGGAGCTGTTTTTT. This translates into CASSSAHNTGELFF.

In this sample, this clonotype turned up a few times. The V and J genes are TRBV14 and TRBJ1-1; 7 nucleotides agree with TRBD1. Germline values: CDR1 SGHDN, CDR2 FVKESK. CDR3 length equals 14 residues. V was clipped by 1 base and J by 4 bases; unmatched bases: 3. The CDR3 sequence is CASSQVPGGTEAFF. The CDR3 DNA reads TGTGCCAGCAGCCAAGTCCCAGGGGGCACTGAAGCTTTCTTT.